Listed here is a single T cell receptor (beta chain). Other DNA sequences in the sample encode the same CDR3. This record comes from a study of blood T cell repertoires in COVID-19. Assay: immunoSEQ multiplex PCR; the TCRdb copy retains only in-frame clones and omits some. The profile covers 190,000 or so clones, with about 85% appearing a single time and 18% taken by the ten largest. Germline lookup yields CDR1 SGHRS and CDR2 YFSETQ. V lost 3 bases and J 2 bases, leaving 9 bases between the germline ends. The CDR3 runs to 13 residues. Material for sequencing was PBMCs or T cells enriched from blood (not recorded which). The chain uses TRBV5-1 and TRBJ2-7, with a tentative D call TRBD2 (5 bases). This clonotype was obtained from a man in his forties or fifties who had recovered from COVID-19. DNA of the CDR3: TGCGCCAGCAGCTCGGGAAGCCCCTACGAGCAGTACTTC. Amino acids: CASSSGSPYEQYF.